The subject of this entry is one T cell receptor beta chain. What it recognizes is unknown. One end of the junction does not line up with germline, which may come from a read error. The CDR3 totals 12 residues. From germline, CDR1 is DFQATT and CDR2 SNEGSKA (reference sequence). RNA was extracted from bulk tissue without any cell sorting. The library came from three nested PCR rounds adapted from ARM-PCR protocols. Using its own MiXCR run on the multiplex PCR reads, TCRdb lists one record per CDR3 protein. The sample has some 120,000 distinct CDR3 sequences; around three fifths are singletons. The source of the sample is a study of tumor and adjacent non-tumor tissue in lung cancer. Study as a whole: On average, productive TCRbeta reads reached around 4 million per sample.

Study observations and caveats: Tumor TCR diversity, when higher, was linked to shorter survival. TCR diversity was significantly greater in tumor than normal lung tissue. Tumor repertoires had a smaller top 100 clone share than normal lung.

This chain uses TRBV20-1 with TRBJ2-3, with 8 bases identical to TRBD2. This receptor was obtained from a man aged 25-45 years with non-small cell lung cancer. Sequencing used lung tumor tissue. The DNA for the CDR3 is TGTAGTGCCCACGGGGGGGCAGATATGCAGTATTTT. Amino acid sequence: CSAHGGADMQYF.